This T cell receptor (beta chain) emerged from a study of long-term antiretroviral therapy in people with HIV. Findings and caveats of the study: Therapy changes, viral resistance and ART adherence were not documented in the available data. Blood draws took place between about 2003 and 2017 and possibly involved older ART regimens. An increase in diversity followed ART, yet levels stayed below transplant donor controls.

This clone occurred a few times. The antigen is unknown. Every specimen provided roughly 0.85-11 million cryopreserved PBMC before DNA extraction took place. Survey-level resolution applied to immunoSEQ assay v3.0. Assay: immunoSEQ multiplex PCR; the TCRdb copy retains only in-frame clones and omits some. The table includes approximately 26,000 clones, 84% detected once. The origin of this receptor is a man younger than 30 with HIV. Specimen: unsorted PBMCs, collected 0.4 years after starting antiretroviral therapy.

The CDR3 DNA is TGCAGCGGCGGGACGGACTACACCTTC. Its translation: CSGGTDYTF. This chain joins TRBV29-1 and TRBJ1-2; D perhaps matches TRBD1 (5 bases). The CDR3 contains 9 residues. The germline CDR1 and CDR2 sequences are SQVTM and ANQGSEA. With 7 bases removed from V and 10 bases from J, the gap between germline ends came to 10 bases.